These 10 T cell receptor beta chains were sequenced from one sample in a study of cytomegalovirus exposure and HLA in healthy donors. The primer mix had 60 Vbeta and 13 Jbeta primers. TCRdb keeps only in-frame clones here, not all; method: immunoSEQ multiplex PCR. This sample carries some 90,000 clones, approximately 81% of them seen once, and the ten largest clones take around 4.2%. The sample comprised PBMCs. The receptor source for this set is a woman aged 70-85 years in good health and CMV-seropositive.

About this clone: At one end, the junction sequence differs from germline, possibly due to a read error. The chain has TRBV7-9 and TRBJ1-1; D is possibly TRBD1 (6 bases). CDR1 is SEHNR and CDR2 is FQNEAQ in the germline V gene (reference sequence). This CDR3 is built from 14 residues. The CDR3 DNA follows: TGTTCCAGCAGCTTAGCAGGGGCGAACACTGAAGCTTTCTTT. It encodes CSSSLAGANTEAFF.

The chain uses TRBV6-1 and TRBJ2-1, with a weak D call TRBD2 (5 bases). The germline V gene encodes CDR1 MNHNS and CDR2 SASEGT. Between the trimmed V and J ends, which lost 7 bases and 9 bases, there was a span of 7 bases. The CDR3 is made up of 10 amino acids. This chain's CDR3 is CASIEGEQFF. The CDR3, as DNA: TGTGCCAGCATCGAGGGTGAGCAGTTCTTC.

The chain recombines TRBV14 with TRBJ1-2, with a possible D match to TRBD1 (6 bases). V was cut by 4 bases and J by 0 bases, with 15 bases left in between. The CDR3 length is 16 residues. Per germline, CDR1 SGHDN and CDR2 FVKESK. The DNA of the CDR3 is TGTGCCAGCAGCCCCAGCGGGGGCAAAGCTAACTATGGCTACACCTTC. Protein product: CASSPSGGKANYGYTF.

This clone came up once. V gene TRBV2 combines with J gene TRBJ2-5; D not certain. Per germline, CDR1 SNHLY and CDR2 FYNNEI. This CDR3 spans 14 amino acids. V was trimmed by 1 base and J by 4 bases, leaving 10 bases between them. CDR3 loop: CASSEGSSRETQYF. In DNA form, the CDR3 reads TGTGCCAGCAGTGAAGGGAGTAGCCGAGAGACCCAGTACTTC.

The chain has TRBV11-2 and TRBJ2-1, with 7 bases fitting TRBD1. The CDR3 consists of 12 residues. The V gene end was trimmed by 5 bases and the J gene end by 15 bases; junction bases not matched to a gene: 10. CDR1 and CDR2 from the germline V gene are SGHAT and FQNNGV. CDR3 nucleotide sequence: TGTGCCAGCAGCCCCAGTAGACAGGGAACGTTCTTC. Encoded protein: CASSPSRQGTFF.

The chain recombines TRBV6-5 with TRBJ2-7; perhaps TRBD2 as D (6 bases). The V end was cut by 5 bases, the J end by 2 bases, with 13 bases between. In germline, CDR1 is MNHEY, CDR2 SVGAGI. The CDR3 runs to 14 residues. CDR3 in amino acids: CASSDPLAAYEQYF. In DNA form, the CDR3 reads TGTGCCAGCAGTGATCCGTTAGCGGCCTACGAGCAGTACTTC.

V and J are TRBV15 and TRBJ1-5; no firm D call. V was trimmed by 0 bases and J by 6 bases, leaving 12 bases between them. The CDR3 extends over 15 amino acids. Germline CDR1 is LNHNV and CDR2 is YYDKDF (reference sequence). This CDR3 is CATSRDQVSGQPQHF. CDR3 DNA sequence: TGTGCCACCAGCAGAGATCAGGTCAGCGGTCAGCCCCAGCATTTT.

The chain joins TRBV5-4 to TRBJ2-3; TRBD2 matches 9 bases. CDR1 is SGHNT, CDR2 YYREEE, per germline (reference sequence). CDR3 length: 15 residues. Trimming at V came to 0 bases and at J to 9 bases, leaving 8 bases not matched to a gene. The DNA for the CDR3 is TGTGCCAGCAGCTTGGGGGCTAGCGGGACGGGAACGCAGTATTTT. Translating it yields CASSLGASGTGTQYF.

The chain joins TRBV5-4 to TRBJ1-2; 7 nucleotides agree with TRBD1. After removal of 4 bases from V and 3 bases from J, the junction contained 9 bases not matched to a gene. Germline V lookup: CDR1 SGHNT, CDR2 YYREEE (reference sequence). The length of the CDR3 is 15 residues. The CDR3 sequence is CASSTTGRRDYGYTF. CDR3 DNA sequence: TGTGCCAGCAGCACGACAGGGCGGCGGGACTATGGCTACACCTTC.

This clone came up once. A junction end diverges from the germline sequence, so it may reflect a read error. Other DNA sequences in this specimen translate into the identical CDR3. The rearrangement joins TRBV18 to TRBJ1-1; D is undetermined. This CDR3 region has 15 residues. Germline lookup yields CDR1 KGHSH and CDR2 LQKENI. Written as DNA, the CDR3 is TGTGCCAGCTCGCCACCTCCAAGCGGGAACACTGAAGCTTTCTTT. Its translation: CASSPPPSGNTEAFF.